This TCR beta chain is drawn from a study of spatial heterogeneity in lung cancer. From the 5' RACE reads, TCRdb called clonotypes with MiXCR, one entry per CDR3 protein. Of fewer than 10,000 distinct CDR3 sequences listed, around 7% are singletons. This clonotype was seen repeatedly, ten times or more. Its cognate antigen is unknown. This beta chain slipped into a library made for alpha chains as a stray read, so its size is not meaningful. Study conclusions and caveats: Mutation tallies in tumors tracked expanded intratumoral alpha and beta TCR counts.

Sample time point: sample taken at primary tumor resection. CDR3 length equals 12 residues. The germline V gene encodes CDR1 SGHVS and CDR2 FQNEAQ. The V end was cut by 11 bases, the J end by 4 bases, with 11 bases between. V and J are TRBV7-8 and TRBJ2-2; D is perhaps TRBD1 (6 bases). The receptor's source is a female donor with early-stage non-small cell lung cancer. Source: lung tumor tissue, taken at surgery. The CDR3 coding sequence is TGTGCCTTTAGAGGGGGCACCGGGGAGCTGTTTTTT. It translates to CAFRGGTGELFF. Using reference TRBV7-8 and TRBJ2-2 for the parts outside the CDR3, the full variable domain is GAGVSQSPRYKVAKRGQDVALRCDPISGHVSLFWYQQALGQGPEFLTYFQNEAQLDKSGLPSDRFFAERPEGSVSTLKIQRTQQEDSAVYLCAFRGGTGELFFGEGSRLTVL.